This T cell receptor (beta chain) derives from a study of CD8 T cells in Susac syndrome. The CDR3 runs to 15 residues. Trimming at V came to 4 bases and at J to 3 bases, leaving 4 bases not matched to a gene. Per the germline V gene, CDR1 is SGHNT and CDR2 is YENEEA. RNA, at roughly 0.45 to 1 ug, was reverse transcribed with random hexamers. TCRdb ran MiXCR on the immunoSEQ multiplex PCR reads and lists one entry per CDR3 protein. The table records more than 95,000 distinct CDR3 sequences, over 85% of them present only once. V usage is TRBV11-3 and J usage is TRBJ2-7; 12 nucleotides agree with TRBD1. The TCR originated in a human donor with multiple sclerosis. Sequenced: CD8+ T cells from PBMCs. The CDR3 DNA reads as TGTGCCAGCAGCTACGGGACAGGGGGCTTCTACGAGCAGTACTTC. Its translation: CASSYGTGGFYEQYF.